The 21 T cell receptor beta chains below come from one sample, sequenced in a study of T cell responses to AZD1222 COVID-19 vaccine. The data were produced by immunoSEQ multiplex PCR, yet TCRdb's version contains in-frame clones alone and is incomplete. The sample carries roughly 180,000 clones, about nine tenths recorded once. The specimen was peripheral blood, collected 28 days after the second AZD1222 dose. The receptors derive from an adult who received the AZD1222 COVID-19 vaccine.

The chain uses TRBV4-1 and TRBJ2-7; 12 bases line up with TRBD2. The germline V gene encodes CDR1 MGHRA and CDR2 YSYEKL. J was trimmed by 4 bases and V by 4 bases; bases with no gene match: 2. The length of the CDR3 is 14 residues. The CDR3 loop reads CASSLLAGGYEQYF. DNA for the CDR3: TGCGCCAGCAGCCTACTAGCGGGAGGTTACGAGCAGTACTTC.

This rearrangement joins TRBV6-2 or TRBV6-3 to TRBJ2-5; D uncertain. CDR1 and CDR2 (germline): MNHEY, SVGEGT. With 5 bases removed from V and 5 bases from J, the gap between germline ends came to 12 bases. The CDR3 has 13 residues. DNA for the CDR3: TGTGCCAGCAGTGGCACGGGCCGGGAGACCCAGTACTTC. Its protein is CASSGTGRETQYF.

The chain has TRBV9 and TRBJ2-5, with D uncertain. The germline V gene has CDR1 SGDLS and CDR2 YYNGEE. V was trimmed by 2 bases and J by 2 bases, leaving 7 bases between them. The CDR3 has 13 residues. CDR3 protein: CASSVSRQETQYF. CDR3 bases: TGTGCCAGCAGCGTCTCACGGCAAGAGACCCAGTACTTC. Together with reference TRBV9 and TRBJ2-5, the CDR3 gives the full variable domain: DSGVTQTPKHLITATGQRVTLRCSPRSGDLSVYWYQQSLDQGLQFLIQYYNGEERAKGNILERFSAQQFPDLHSELNLSSLELGDSALYFCASSVSRQETQYFGPGTRLLVL.

This chain uses TRBV10-3 with TRBJ1-1; TRBD1 agrees at 8 bases. The CDR3 contains 15 residues. The V and J ends lost 9 bases and 5 bases, in that order; junction bases with no gene match: 14. CDR1 and CDR2 from the germline V gene are ENHRY and SYGVKD. CDR3 loop: CAIKLQGAGGTEAFF. CDR3 coding DNA: TGTGCCATTAAACTTCAGGGGGCGGGAGGGACTGAAGCTTTCTTT.

The chain is built from TRBV27 and TRBJ2-5; D possibly matches TRBD1 or TRBD2 (5 bases each). Germline CDR1 is MNHEY and CDR2 is SMNVEV (reference sequence). Trimming removed 6 bases at V and 1 base at J, with 9 bases between. The CDR3 is 13 amino acids. The CDR3 DNA is TGTGCCAGCAGGCCGAGGGGCCAAGAGACCCAGTACTTC. Translated, it gives CASRPRGQETQYF.

CDR3 coding DNA: TGTGCCAGCAGTAAATCAGGCACGGGATTCAATTCACCCCTCCACTTT. Its translation is CASSKSGTGFNSPLHF. The V call is TRBV27, the J call TRBJ1-6, with D hard to call. The V end was cut by 5 bases, the J end by 7 bases, with 18 bases between. Per the germline V gene, CDR1 is MNHEY and CDR2 is SMNVEV (reference sequence). The CDR3 runs 16 residues.

The chain uses TRBV7-8 and TRBJ1-4; D is ambiguous. V lost 1 base and J lost 8, with 14 bases in between. The CDR3 is 15 amino acids. In germline, CDR1 is SGHVS, CDR2 FQNEAQ. This chain's CDR3 is CASSLVGPVGEKLFF. The CDR3 nucleotides read TGTGCCAGCAGCTTAGTCGGGCCAGTCGGCGAAAAACTGTTTTTT.

This clone was seen once. This chain links TRBV6-2 or TRBV6-3 with TRBJ2-3, with D tentatively TRBD2 (6 bases). Germline V gene data show CDR1 as MNHEY and CDR2 as SVGEGT. The CDR3 spans 15 residues. V was trimmed by 2 bases and J by 2 bases, leaving 11 bases between them. Here the CDR3 reads CASSYGGLNTDTQYF. The CDR3 DNA sequence: TGTGCCAGCAGTTACGGGGGACTTAACACAGATACGCAGTATTTT.

This clone turned up a few times. The chain has TRBV5-1 and TRBJ1-1; TRBD1 agrees at 9 bases. The germline CDR1 and CDR2 sequences are SGHRS and YFSETQ. The CDR3 extends over 13 amino acids. After removal of 4 bases from V and 7 bases from J, the junction contained 5 bases not matched to a gene. The CDR3 protein is CASSLQGAGEAFF. The CDR3 nucleotides read TGCGCCAGCAGCCTACAGGGGGCAGGTGAAGCTTTCTTT.

The chain carries TRBV7-2 and TRBJ1-4, with no clear D. Germline lookup yields CDR1 SGHTA and CDR2 FQGNSA. V was pared by 5 bases and J by 0 bases, with 10 bases between. This CDR3 contains 15 residues. CDR3 coding DNA: TGTGCCAGCAGCCTCCGACTTGCAACTAATGAAAAACTGTTTTTT. Its translation is CASSLRLATNEKLFF. The full variable domain, with the rest looked up from reference TRBV7-2 and TRBJ1-4, is GAGVSQSPSNKVTEKGKDVELRCDPISGHTALYWYRQSLGQGLEFLIYFQGNSAPDKSGLPSDRFSAERTGGSVSTLTIQRTQQEDSAVYLCASSLRLATNEKLFFGSGTQLSVL.

The rearrangement links TRBV10-2 to TRBJ2-5; TRBD1 or TRBD2 may be the D gene (5 bases each). With 3 bases removed from V and 3 bases from J, the gap between germline ends came to 17 bases. CDR1 is WSHSY and CDR2 is SAAADI in the germline V gene. This CDR3 is built from 16 residues. The CDR3, as DNA: TGCGCCAGCAGTGACGGGGCGGCCGCTGGGAAAGAGACCCAGTACTTC. Its protein product is CASSDGAAAGKETQYF.

V gene TRBV4-2 combines with J gene TRBJ1-2; unclear D gene. V was cut by 3 bases and J by 3 bases, with 14 bases left in between. Germline CDR1 is LGHNA and CDR2 is YNFKEQ. This CDR3 spans 15 amino acids. CDR3 nucleotides: TGTGCCAGCAGCCATCTAAGACCCGAGGACTATGGCTACACCTTC. Translating it yields CASSHLRPEDYGYTF.

The chain links TRBV5-8 to TRBJ1-6; 10 bases are a match to TRBD1. V lost 4 bases and J lost 10; bases outside the gene matches: 8. The CDR3 contains 15 residues. CDR1 SGHTS and CDR2 YDEGEE come from the germline V gene. The CDR3 is CASSQRQGAESPLHF. Written as DNA, the CDR3 is TGTGCCAGCAGCCAGAGACAGGGGGCAGAATCACCCCTCCACTTT.

V gene TRBV6-6 combines with J gene TRBJ1-2, with TRBD1 matching 7 bases. Germline CDR1 MNHNY, CDR2 SVGAGI (reference sequence). The ends lost 0 bases at V and 6 bases at J; junction bases unmatched: 4. The CDR3 spans 14 residues. CDR3 nucleotides: TGTGCCAGCAGTTACTCTACAGGGGACGATGGCTACACCTTC. Protein: CASSYSTGDDGYTF.

The chain combines TRBV5-6 with TRBJ2-3, with 8 nucleotides matching TRBD2. Trimming removed 4 bases from V and 2 bases from J; junction bases left unmatched: 6. The V gene's germline CDR1 is SGHDT and CDR2 YYEEEE. The CDR3 is 15 amino acids. CDR3 DNA: TGTGCCAGCAGCAGAGGACTAGCTATCACAGATACGCAGTATTTT. Translation: CASSRGLAITDTQYF. The variable domain in full, with the rest retrieved from reference TRBV5-6 and TRBJ2-3, is DAGVTQSPTHLIKTRGQQVTLRCSPKSGHDTVSWYQQALGQGPQFIFQYYEEEERQRGNFPDRFSGHQFPNYSSELNVNALLLGDSALYLCASSRGLAITDTQYFGPGTRLTVL.

The chain recombines TRBV4-1 with TRBJ2-3; D possibly corresponds to TRBD1 (5 bases). Germline CDR1 MGHRA, CDR2 YSYEKL. V gave up 5 bases and J gave up 0 bases, with 12 bases separating them. The CDR3 runs to 15 residues. This CDR3 reads CASSATGISTDTQYF. The CDR3 region has the DNA TGCGCCAGCAGCGCTACAGGAATTAGCACAGATACGCAGTATTTT.

The J gene is TRBJ2-1, the V gene TRBV6-6; the match to TRBD2 covers 12 bases. The CDR3 covers 18 residues. Trimming removed 5 bases from V and 8 bases from J; junction bases left unmatched: 16. Germline assignment: CDR1 MNHNY and CDR2 SVGAGI (reference sequence). The CDR3 DNA reads TGTGCCAGCAGTCCCCAACCATCTAGCGGGAGGGCGTGGGATGAGCAGTTCTTC. Protein product: CASSPQPSSGRAWDEQFF.

The sample holds one count of this clone. This sequence joins TRBV30 and TRBJ1-2, with D unclear. The CDR3 loop spans 11 amino acids. The V end was cut by 2 bases, the J end by 1 base, with 2 bases between. Germline-derived CDR1 and CDR2 are GTSNPN and SVGIG (reference sequence). CDR3 nucleotides: TGTGCCTGGAGTCGTAACTATGGCTACACCTTC. Protein sequence: CAWSRNYGYTF. The variable domain in full, with the rest retrieved from reference TRBV30 and TRBJ1-2, is SQTIHQWPATLVQPVGSPLSLECTVEGTSNPNLYWYRQAAGRGLQLLFYSVGIGQISSEVPQNLSASRPQDRQFILSSKKLLLSDSGFYLCAWSRNYGYTFGSGTRLTVV.

The gene calls are TRBV28 and TRBJ1-5; D gene uncertain. The CDR3 is 17 amino acids. Germline assignment: CDR1 MDHEN and CDR2 SYDVKM. V was pared by 2 bases and J by 1 base, with 15 bases between. The CDR3 bases are TGTGCCAGCAGTTTAAACCGACCTACGGGGAGCAATCAGCCCCAGCATTTT. It codes for CASSLNRPTGSNQPQHF.

This clone was observed a single time. V usage is TRBV3-1 (or the pseudogene TRBV3-2) and J usage is TRBJ1-5, with no clear D. This CDR3 comprises 15 residues. Trimming left V 0 bases short and J 3 bases short, with 9 bases between. The V gene's germline CDR1 is LGHDT and CDR2 YNNKEL (reference sequence). The CDR3: CASSQDTSYNQPQHF. The CDR3 region has the DNA TGTGCCAGCAGCCAAGATACATCATACAATCAGCCCCAGCATTTT.

This chain joins TRBV2 and TRBJ2-1; 10 bases fit TRBD2. With 7 bases clipped from V and 5 bases from J, the junction kept 8 bases outside the gene matches. The germline V gene encodes CDR1 SNHLY and CDR2 FYNNEI. The CDR3 totals 15 residues. The CDR3 reads CASNILAGANNEQFF. In DNA form, the CDR3 reads TGTGCCAGCAACATCCTAGCGGGGGCGAACAATGAGCAGTTCTTC.